The rows below give T cell receptor beta chains drawn from one sample of a study of B cell selection in AIRE deficiency. Using immunoSEQ multiplex PCR, the repertoire was profiled, and TCRdb retains in-frame clones only, with some absent. This table has about 24,000 clones, about 96% appearing once. The sample consisted of CD4+CD127+ conventional T cells sorted from PBMCs. The source is a human donor in good health. Each CDR3 is given with its conserved first and last residue. The D gene is left open where the match is weak. Clone sizes are given selectively: once, few, many, or a class where the clone is expanded.

CDR3aa	CDR3nt	abundance	d_gene	v_gene	j_gene
CASSLAGGWGVAGAGDTQYF	TGTGCCAGCAGCTTAGCGGGCGGATGGGGGGTAGCGGGAGCCGGAGATACGCAGTATTTT	-	TRBD2	TRBV7-2	TRBJ2-3
CASSLGADQPQHF	TGCGCCAGCAGCCTAGGGGCCGATCAGCCCCAGCATTTT	-	-	TRBV4-1	TRBJ1-5
CASTQGGPNTEAFF	TGCGCCAGCACTCAGGGGGGTCCGAACACTGAAGCTTTCTTT	-	TRBD1	TRBV5-1	TRBJ1-1
CASSSLTGKPEQYF	TGTGCCAGCAGCTCGCTGACAGGGAAACCAGAGCAGTACTTC	once	TRBD1	TRBV13	TRBJ2-7
CASSLEGGANWDGYTF	TGCGCCAGCAGCCTCGAGGGGGGCGCGAATTGGGATGGCTACACCTTC	-	-	TRBV5-1	TRBJ1-2
CASSLLGNTGELFF	TGTGCCAGCAGCCTTCTGGGGAATACCGGGGAGCTGTTTTTT	few	-	TRBV14	TRBJ2-2
CASSQGVAGYQETQYF	TGTGCCAGCAGCCAAGGGGTAGCGGGTTACCAAGAGACCCAGTACTTC	-	TRBD2	TRBV4-2	TRBJ2-5
CATSGTRTNEQFF	TGTGCCACCAGCGGTACTAGGACAAATGAGCAGTTCTTC	-	-	TRBV15	TRBJ2-1
CASSNNGATNEKLFF	TGTGCCAGCAGCAACAACGGGGCAACTAATGAAAAACTGTTTTTT	-	-	TRBV7-2	TRBJ1-4
CASSFGWSGANVLTF	TGTGCCAGCAGTTTCGGATGGTCTGGGGCCAACGTCCTGACTTTC	-	-	TRBV27	TRBJ2-6
CASRRQGSEQYF	TGTGCCAGCAGGAGACAGGGTAGCGAGCAGTACTTC	-	TRBD1	TRBV28	TRBJ2-7
CASSSIAGALEQYF	TGTGCCAGCAGCTCAATAGCGGGAGCGCTCGAGCAGTACTTC	-	TRBD2	TRBV7-3	TRBJ2-7
CASSLALEAVEQFF	TGTGCCAGCAGCTTAGCGTTAGAGGCCGTCGAGCAGTTCTTC	-	-	TRBV7-2	TRBJ2-1
CASSITLSGETQYF	TGTGCCAGTAGTATAACATTATCGGGGGAGACCCAGTACTTC	-	-	TRBV19	TRBJ2-5
CASSSPSGATEAFF	TGTGCCAGCAGCTCCCCTTCGGGGGCCACTGAAGCTTTCTTT	-	-	TRBV7-2	TRBJ1-1
CASDVGPGANVLTF	TGTGCCAGCGATGTCGGCCCTGGGGCCAACGTCCTGACTTTC	once	-	TRBV2	TRBJ2-6
CASRDSEGYEQFF	TGTGCCAGCCGAGACTCGGAAGGCTATGAGCAGTTCTTC	-	-	TRBV6-5	TRBJ2-1
CASSVGGRLGEQYF	TGTGCCAGCAGCGTAGGGGGACGACTTGGGGAGCAGTACTTC	-	-	TRBV9	TRBJ2-7
CSVEGLAGGLDTQYF	TGCAGCGTGGAGGGACTAGCGGGAGGTCTGGATACGCAGTATTTT	-	TRBD2	TRBV29-1	TRBJ2-3
CAILWASGIYNEQFF	TGTGCCATCCTATGGGCTAGCGGGATCTACAATGAGCAGTTCTTC	-	TRBD2	TRBV6-5	TRBJ2-1
CASSLLDRGLAGAYEQYF	TGTGCCAGCAGTTTATTGGACAGGGGGCTAGCGGGTGCGTACGAGCAGTACTTC	-	TRBD1	TRBV27	TRBJ2-7
CASSLGVGWSETQYF	TGTGCCAGCAGCTTAGGGGTCGGGTGGTCAGAGACCCAGTACTTC	-	-	TRBV11-2	TRBJ2-5
CASSTYRGRNTEAFF	TGTGCCAGCAGCACCTACAGGGGGCGGAACACTGAAGCTTTCTTT	-	TRBD1	TRBV28	TRBJ1-1
CASATGGYGYTF	TGTGCCAGCGCAACTGGGGGCTATGGCTACACCTTC	-	-	TRBV6-1	TRBJ1-2
CASTPGGHEQYF	TGTGCCAGCACACCCGGGGGACACGAGCAGTACTTC	-	-	TRBV7-9	TRBJ2-7
CASSLAGVGEQYF	TGTGCCAGCAGCTTAGCGGGAGTAGGCGAGCAGTACTTC	-	-	TRBV7-2	TRBJ2-7
CASSPTGASLEAFF	TGTGCCAGCAGCCCCACAGGGGCCAGCCTAGAAGCTTTCTTT	-	TRBD1	TRBV28	TRBJ1-1
CASSQGQGASEQYF	TGTGCCAGCTCACAGGGACAGGGGGCGTCCGAGCAGTACTTC	-	TRBD1	TRBV18	TRBJ2-7
CASSAVGETQYF	TGTGCCAGCAGTGCCGTTGGGGAGACCCAGTACTTC	-	-	TRBV6-1	TRBJ2-5
CASSLWAQANTIYF	TGTGCCAGCAGTTTATGGGCACAAGCCAACACCATATATTTT	-	-	TRBV28	TRBJ1-3
CASSPRTGGGEKLFF	TGTGCCAGCAGCCCCCGGACAGGGGGCGGTGAAAAACTGTTTTTT	-	TRBD1	TRBV7-9	TRBJ1-4
CASSFLGRGLFF	TGTGCCAGCAGTTTCTTGGGACGGGGGCTGTTTTTT	-	-	TRBV28	TRBJ2-2
CASSLGTSANTGELFF	TGTGCCAGCAGCTTAGGAACTAGCGCGAACACCGGGGAGCTGTTTTTT	-	-	TRBV7-5	TRBJ2-2
CASSLLAGASWNEQFF	TGTGCCAGCAGCCTACTAGCGGGAGCCTCTTGGAATGAGCAGTTCTTC	-	TRBD2	TRBV4-2	TRBJ2-1
CASSLEQGVAYEQYF	TGTGCCAGCAGCTTAGAGCAAGGGGTAGCCTACGAGCAGTACTTC	-	-	TRBV7-2	TRBJ2-7
CASSYDWSSGNTIYF	TGTGCCAGCAGTTACGACTGGAGCTCTGGAAACACCATATATTTT	-	-	TRBV6-5	TRBJ1-3
CSVSGGSGRADTQYF	TGCAGCGTCTCCGGGGGGAGCGGGAGAGCAGATACGCAGTATTTT	-	TRBD2	TRBV29-1	TRBJ2-3
CASNRDRETQHGYTF	TGTGCCAGCAACCGGGACAGGGAAACTCAGCATGGCTACACCTTC	-	TRBD1	TRBV9	TRBJ1-2
CAIPVRGDSYEQYF	TGTGCCATCCCAGTCCGGGGCGATTCCTACGAGCAGTACTTC	-	-	TRBV7-3	TRBJ2-7
CATSYSGRAVAGELFF	TGTGCCACCAGCTATAGCGGGAGGGCCGTGGCCGGGGAGCTGTTTTTT	-	TRBD2	TRBV15	TRBJ2-2